The T cell receptor (beta chain) under discussion was sequenced for a study of blood T cell repertoires in COVID-19. Across the study: COVID-19 samples, acute and convalescent, were from the United States, Italy and Spain.

TCRdb's table, derived via immunoSEQ multiplex PCR, lists solely in-frame clones and lacks some. Of just over 90,000 clones in the sample, roughly 72% were seen once. Sequenced: peripheral blood. This clonotype was sampled from a man in his sixties or seventies with acute or convalescent COVID-19.

CDR3 DNA: TGTGCCAGCAGTTTAGGAGGGGGCAGTGGCTACACCTTC. It yields the protein CASSLGGGSGYTF. The chain is built from TRBV28 and TRBJ1-2, with 7 bases matching TRBD1. Germline V gene lookup returns CDR1 MDHEN and CDR2 SYDVKM. There are 13 residues in the CDR3. Germline trimming cut 2 bases from V and 7 bases from J; bases unmatched to any gene: 4.